Below, 21 T cell receptor beta chains from the same sample are listed, as sequenced in a study of lymphopenia after photon versus proton radiotherapy. Clones were read by immunoSEQ multiplex PCR, and TCRdb kept only the in-frame ones, dropping some. Among about 35,000 clones listed, roughly nine tenths were seen once. This specimen was peripheral blood, taken from a patient treated with photon-based radiotherapy. These receptors all come from a man in his fifties or sixties with cholangiocarcinoma.

The V gene is TRBV10-2, the J gene TRBJ2-1; 16 positions match TRBD2. Germline loops: CDR1 WSHSY, CDR2 SAAADI. The V segment lost 6 bases and the J segment 1 base; nucleotides outside the gene matches: 9. The CDR3 contains 19 residues. The CDR3 DNA reads as TGCGCCAGCAGAAAGGGGGGGACTAGCGGGAGGGCATCCTACAATGAGCAGTTCTTC. It yields the protein CASRKGGTSGRASYNEQFF.

The genes are TRBV11-3 and TRBJ2-7; 7 nucleotides line up with TRBD1. CDR3 length: 15 amino acids. Germline CDR1 is SGHNT and CDR2 is YENEEA. V trimming: 5 bases; J trimming: 9 bases; junction bases outside the gene matches: 16. This CDR3 reads CASSPRQGGILRQYF. The CDR3 DNA is TGTGCCAGCAGCCCCAGACAGGGTGGCATACTTAGGCAGTACTTC.

The chain carries TRBV27 and TRBJ2-7; D tentatively reads TRBD1 or TRBD2 (5 bases each). In germline, CDR1 is MNHEY, CDR2 SMNVEV (reference sequence). The CDR3 is 14 residues long. V lost 6 bases to trimming and J lost 7 bases, with 19 bases between them. CDR3 DNA: TGTGCCAGCAGGCGGACCCGGGACGGAGAGGAGCAGTACTTC. This sequence encodes CASRRTRDGEEQYF.

The chain is built from TRBV5-5 and TRBJ1-1; D ambiguous. Germline CDR1 and CDR2: SGHKS and YYEKEE (reference sequence). The CDR3 spans 16 residues. V lost 0 bases and J lost 5, with 17 bases in between. CDR3 loop: CASSLAIPEDGTEAFF. The CDR3 region has the DNA TGTGCCAGCAGCTTGGCCATACCGGAGGATGGGACTGAAGCTTTCTTT.

V and J are TRBV28 and TRBJ2-7, with 7 bases fitting TRBD1. CDR1 is MDHEN, CDR2 SYDVKM, per germline. With V trimmed by 4 bases and J by 5 bases, 2 bases remained unmatched. The CDR3 runs to 12 residues. CDR3 in DNA: TGTGCCAGCAGTTCAGGGGGTGACGAGCAGTACTTC. Translated: CASSSGGDEQYF. Full variable domain (rest looked up from reference TRBV28 and TRBJ2-7): DVKVTQSSRYLVKRTGEKVFLECVQDMDHENMFWYRQDPGLGLRLIYFSYDVKMKEKGDIPEGYSVSREKKERFSLILESASTNQTSMYLCASSSGGDEQYFGPGTRLTVT.

This clone came up a few times. This chain connects TRBV27 to TRBJ2-7; D call uncertain. V gave up 5 bases and J gave up 1 base, with 9 bases separating them. Germline-derived CDR1 and CDR2 are MNHEY and SMNVEV (reference sequence). This CDR3 spans 13 amino acids. The CDR3 region has the DNA TGTGCCAGCAGTCCCCGGTCTTCCTACGAGCAGTACTTC. It codes for CASSPRSSYEQYF.

The rearrangement links TRBV11-2 to TRBJ2-2; 8 bases are shared with TRBD1. Germline values: CDR1 SGHAT, CDR2 FQNNGV. Losses at the gene ends were 5 bases for V and 1 base for J; bases not matched to a gene: 3. The CDR3 runs 15 residues. The CDR3, as DNA: TGTGCCAGCAGCCGTGGGACAGGGAACACCGGGGAGCTGTTTTTT. Protein sequence: CASSRGTGNTGELFF.

The J gene is TRBJ2-2, the V gene TRBV7-7; no reliable D call. The CDR3 length is 14 residues. In germline, CDR1 is SSHAT, CDR2 FNYEAQ (reference sequence). V dropped 5 bases and J dropped 1 base, with 8 bases sitting between them. The CDR3 coding sequence is TGTGCCAGCAGCCGGACCCTGAACACCGGGGAGCTGTTTTTT. It specifies CASSRTLNTGELFF.

The chain has TRBV11-1 and TRBJ2-7; no clear D. CDR1 and CDR2 from the germline V gene are SGHAT and FQDESV (reference sequence). The length of the CDR3 is 13 residues. Between the trimmed V and J ends, which lost 6 bases and 5 bases, there was a span of 14 bases. The CDR3 sequence: CASRSTDRHEQYF. The CDR3 DNA reads TGTGCCAGCAGGTCTACTGATCGACACGAGCAGTACTTC. Variable domain in full (rest from reference TRBV11-1 and TRBJ2-7): EAEVAQSPRYKITEKSQAVAFWCDPISGHATLYWYRQILGQGPELLVQFQDESVVDDSQLPKDRFSAERLKGVDSTLKIQPAELGDSAMYLCASRSTDRHEQYFGPGTRLTVT.

The CDR3: CASSVLLAGPYEQYF. CDR3 coding DNA: TGTGCCAGCAGTGTCCTACTAGCGGGGCCCTACGAGCAGTACTTC. The chain carries TRBV2 and TRBJ2-5, with 10 bases aligning to TRBD2. The DNA end is a closer match to TRBJ2-7, so the J assignment may be wrong. Germline CDR1 is SNHLY and CDR2 is FYNNEI. The CDR3 has 15 amino acids.

The chain uses TRBV2 and TRBJ2-7, with D perhaps TRBD1 (5 bases). Germline V CDR1 and CDR2: SNHLY, FYNNEI. Trimming stripped 3 bases from V and 4 bases from J, with 13 bases between. CDR3 length equals 14 residues. CDR3: CASSDQGIGYEQYF. CDR3 DNA: TGTGCCAGCAGTGACCAGGGCATAGGATACGAGCAGTACTTC.

The rearrangement uses TRBV7-2 and TRBJ2-1; 7 nucleotides align to TRBD2. CDR3 length: 16 amino acids. Germline lookup yields CDR1 SGHTA and CDR2 FQGNSA. The J segment lost 0 bases and the V segment lost 1 base, leaving 3 bases of the junction unmatched. Here the CDR3 reads CASSLVGGSSYNEQFF. The CDR3 nucleotides read TGTGCCAGCAGCTTAGTCGGCGGGAGCTCCTACAATGAGCAGTTCTTC.

The gene calls are TRBV5-1 and TRBJ1-6; D remains ambiguous. Trimming shortened V by 0 bases and J by 6 bases, and 10 bases separated the two germline ends. The V gene's germline CDR1 is SGHRS and CDR2 YFSETQ. The CDR3 has 15 amino acids. The CDR3 coding sequence is TGCGCCAGCAGCTTGGCCGGTGCGGGTAATTCACCCCTCCACTTT. Amino acids: CASSLAGAGNSPLHF.

The chain employs TRBV14 and TRBJ1-5; D not resolved. This CDR3 region has 13 residues. Trimming shortened V by 9 bases and J by 10 bases, and 19 bases separated the two germline ends. The germline V gene has CDR1 SGHDN and CDR2 FVKESK. CDR3: CASSSLLGGPQHF. Written as DNA, the CDR3 is TGTGCCAGTTCCTCTCTACTTGGAGGCCCCCAGCATTTT. Full variable domain (missing parts from reference TRBV14 and TRBJ1-5): EAGVTQFPSHSVIEKGQTVTLRCDPISGHDNLYWYRRVMGKEIKFLLHFVKESKQDESGMPNNRFLAERTGGTYSTLKVQPAELEDSGVYFCASSSLLGGPQHFGDGTRLSIL.

The rearrangement uses TRBV5-4 and TRBJ2-3, with a possible D match to TRBD2 (6 bases). V was pared by 4 bases and J by 2 bases, with 17 bases between. Germline V CDR1 and CDR2: SGHNT, YYREEE (reference sequence). The CDR3 is 16 amino acids. The DNA of the CDR3 is TGTGCCAGCAGCCCACCCGGGACTCGATACACAGATACGCAGTATTTT. Translating it yields CASSPPGTRYTDTQYF.

The chain combines TRBV28 with TRBJ1-2; TRBD1 agrees at 7 bases. The germline V gene encodes CDR1 MDHEN and CDR2 SYDVKM. V lost 3 bases and J lost 7; bases outside the gene matches: 11. This CDR3 is built from 15 residues. CDR3 in amino acids: CASSFGQGDIGGYTF. The CDR3 region has the DNA TGTGCCAGCAGTTTCGGGCAGGGGGATATAGGTGGCTACACCTTC.

The chain is built from TRBV28 and TRBJ1-2; D gene ambiguous. The CDR3 has 14 amino acids. Per the germline V gene, CDR1 is MDHEN and CDR2 is SYDVKM. V was pared by 4 bases and J by 1 base, with 10 bases between. The CDR3 bases are TGTGCCAGCAGTTCATTGGGGTTTAACTATGGCTACACCTTC. Its protein product is CASSSLGFNYGYTF.

The chain carries TRBV18 and TRBJ1-1; D remains ambiguous. V gave up 2 bases and J gave up 3 bases, with 10 bases separating them. CDR3 length: 14 residues. Germline CDR1 reads KGHSH; CDR2 reads LQKENI. CDR3 residues: CASSPNPKDTEAFF. The CDR3, as DNA: TGTGCCAGCTCACCAAATCCGAAAGACACTGAAGCTTTCTTT.

This clone was found once. The chain uses TRBV10-3 and TRBJ2-7; a weak D match, TRBD2 (6 bases). This CDR3 region has 14 residues. Germline V lookup: CDR1 ENHRY, CDR2 SYGVKD. Trimming took off 7 bases at V and 7 bases at J, with 20 bases between the two ends. This CDR3 is CAITEGTGRSEQYF. The CDR3 DNA reads as TGTGCCATCACCGAAGGGACTGGGCGAAGTGAGCAGTACTTC.

This sequence joins TRBV7-2 and TRBJ1-4, with 7 bases aligning to TRBD1. Germline V gene sequence: CDR1 SGHTA, CDR2 FQGNSA. There are 13 residues in the CDR3. Unmatched junction bases numbered 7, after V lost 7 bases and J lost 8 bases. The DNA for the CDR3 is TGTGCCAGCACCCGACAGGGAGGAGAAAAACTGTTTTTT. This translates into CASTRQGGEKLFF.

The chain employs TRBV7-9 and TRBJ2-7; D not certain. The CDR3 extends over 11 amino acids. Germline CDR1 reads SEHNR; CDR2 reads FQNEAQ (reference sequence). The V gene lost 5 bases and the J gene lost 3 bases, with 5 bases spanning the gap. DNA of the CDR3: TGTGCCAGCAGCCCCGGCTACGAGCAGTACTTC. Its protein is CASSPGYEQYF.